These 13 T cell receptor beta chains share one sample of origin, sequenced in a study of blood T cell repertoires in COVID-19. Here immunoSEQ multiplex PCR was the method, and the copy in TCRdb shows in-frame clones only, minus some. This sample yields about 86,000 clones, of which 75% to 90% are seen a single time; roughly a third belongs to the top ten. Sequenced input: peripheral blood. All receptors derive from a woman over 75 with active or convalescent COVID-19.

This clone was detected once. V usage is TRBV9 and J usage is TRBJ2-2, with TRBD1 matching over 7 bases. Germline V gene data show CDR1 as SGDLS and CDR2 as YYNGEE. The CDR3 covers 14 residues. J gave up 7 bases and V 4 bases, and 7 bases lay outside the gene matches. The CDR3 reads CASSMGTDSGELFF. The CDR3 bases are TGTGCCAGCAGCATGGGGACAGACAGCGGGGAGCTGTTTTTT.

This clone was detected only a few times. The rearrangement uses TRBV2 and TRBJ1-6; D gene uncertain. V lost 3 bases, J lost 13 bases, and 7 bases lay in between. Germline V gene data show CDR1 as SNHLY and CDR2 as FYNNEI. This CDR3 has 11 amino acids. The DNA of the CDR3 is TGTGCCAGCAGTGAGGCCCTGCCCCTCCACTTT. Amino acid sequence: CASSEALPLHF.

The chain carries TRBV5-1 and TRBJ2-5, with D perhaps matching TRBD2 (5 bases). Trimming took off 2 bases at V and 3 bases at J, with 11 bases between the two ends. CDR3 length: 14 amino acids. Germline CDR1 and CDR2: SGHRS and YFSETQ. CDR3 sequence: CASSFQQTKETQYF. The CDR3, as DNA: TGCGCCAGCAGCTTCCAACAGACTAAAGAGACCCAGTACTTC.

In this sample, this clone turned up a few times. The J gene is TRBJ2-2, the V gene TRBV23-1; 10 positions agree with TRBD2. TRBV23-1 is reported as an ORF; its role is uncertain. This CDR3 region has 14 residues. V gave up 6 bases and J gave up 6 bases; unmatched junction bases: 4. The CDR3 reads CASSQRGGAGELFF. The CDR3 DNA sequence: TGCGCCAGCAGCCAGCGGGGGGGCGCCGGGGAGCTGTTTTTT.

The CDR3 is CASSLTPGNTIYF. In DNA, the CDR3 is TGTGCCAGCAGTTTGACACCCGGAAACACCATATATTTT. V usage is TRBV12-3 or TRBV12-4 and J usage is TRBJ1-3; the D is unclear. The CDR3 length is 13 residues. V was trimmed by 3 bases and J by 4 bases, leaving 7 bases between them.

CDR3 sequence: CASSLGRGFWETQYF. CDR3 DNA sequence: TGTGCCAGTAGTCTGGGCAGGGGGTTCTGGGAGACCCAGTACTTC. The rearrangement uses TRBV19 and TRBJ2-5, with 7 bases that match TRBD1. V was pared by 5 bases and J by 5 bases, with 11 bases of the junction left unmatched. The germline CDR1 and CDR2 sequences are LNHDA and SQIVND (reference sequence). The CDR3 runs to 15 residues.

The chain joins TRBV10-2 to TRBJ1-1; D is undetermined. Trimming shortened V by 6 bases and J by 11 bases, and 19 bases separated the two germline ends. The germline V gene has CDR1 WSHSY and CDR2 SAAADI. The CDR3 contains 13 residues. The CDR3 sequence is CASRGPPNPGAFF. As DNA, the CDR3 is TGCGCCAGCAGAGGGCCCCCCAACCCGGGGGCTTTCTTT.

The V and J genes are TRBV6-2 or TRBV6-3 and TRBJ1-5; 7 bases agree with TRBD1. Trimming cost V 2 bases and J 7 bases; bases outside gene matches: 23. CDR1 is MNHEY and CDR2 is SVGEGT in the germline V gene. There are 20 residues in the CDR3. CDR3 sequence: CASSYAWRYQRGLERQPQHF. In DNA form, the CDR3 reads TGTGCCAGCAGTTACGCTTGGAGATACCAAAGGGGGCTCGAGAGGCAGCCCCAGCATTTT.

The chain links TRBV5-1 to TRBJ1-2; D unclear. Looked up from germline, CDR1 is SGHRS and CDR2 is YFSETQ. The CDR3 is 13 amino acids. V was pared by 4 bases and J by 6 bases, with 13 bases between. The CDR3 DNA sequence: TGCGCCAGCAGCACGAGCGGCAGTGATGGCTACACCTTC. Encoded protein: CASSTSGSDGYTF.

This clone was picked up a small number of times. The rearrangement uses TRBV28 and TRBJ2-2; 10 nucleotides match TRBD2. The trim removed 6 bases at V and 6 bases at J, leaving 19 bases unmatched. The length of the CDR3 is 19 residues. CDR1 is MDHEN and CDR2 is SYDVKM in the germline V gene. This CDR3 is CASSPGGLAGVYFPGELFF. The CDR3 bases are TGTGCCAGCAGCCCCGGCGGGCTAGCGGGAGTTTATTTCCCCGGGGAGCTGTTTTTT.

This chain links TRBV4-2 with TRBJ1-2, with 8 bases matching TRBD1. The V gene's germline CDR1 is LGHNA and CDR2 YNFKEQ. V shed 0 bases and J 7 bases; nucleotides not matched to a gene: 4. The CDR3 is 14 amino acids. The CDR3 sequence is CASSQDRTGTGYTF. The DNA for the CDR3 is TGTGCCAGCAGCCAAGATCGGACAGGGACTGGCTACACCTTC.

This clone has a handful of counts. The chain uses TRBV21-1 and TRBJ1-5. TRBV21-1 is labeled a pseudogene. This CDR3 is 11 amino acids long. CDR3 amino acids: CASTLNQPQHF. As DNA, the CDR3 is TGTGCCAGCACCCTAAATCAGCCCCAGCATTTT.

This clone appeared many times. The chain employs TRBV6-2 or TRBV6-3 and TRBJ2-3; 9 nucleotides agree with TRBD2. The V and J ends lost 5 bases and 1 base, in that order; junction bases with no gene match: 7. The CDR3 is made up of 16 amino acids. Germline loops: CDR1 MNHEY, CDR2 SVGEGT. CDR3 DNA: TGTGCCAGCAGTCCCGTGGAGCGGGGGGGCACAGATACGCAGTATTTT. Amino acids: CASSPVERGGTDTQYF.